Following are 27 T cell receptor beta chains from one sample sequenced in a study of shared clonotypes between healthy human individuals. Profiling relied on immunoSEQ multiplex PCR, and the TCRdb table lists in-frame clones only, not all of them. The profile shows 2 million to 2.5 million clones, more than 85% of them singletons. Naive CD8 cells lacked CD45RO, underwent positive selection for CCR7 and left out terminally differentiated effector memory CD45RA+ cells. Material: naive CD8+ T cells from PBMCs. Receptors were obtained from a man aged 18-30 years in good health. Some clones in this sample may be carry-over from other donors' samples.

J is TRBJ2-1 and V is TRBV11-3; D may match TRBD1 or TRBD2 (5 bases each). The CDR3 covers 17 residues. V shed 2 bases and J shed 9 bases, with 23 bases lying between them. CDR1 is SGHNT, CDR2 YENEEA, per germline. In nucleotides, the CDR3 is TGTGCCAGCAGCTTAAAAGGAACCGTCATCGGGGCCAGTGAGCAGTTCTTC. Translated: CASSLKGTVIGASEQFF. Full variable domain (rest looked up from reference TRBV11-3 and TRBJ2-1): EAGVVQSPRYKIIEKKQPVAFWCNPISGHNTLYWYLQNLGQGPELLIRYENEEAVDDSQLPKDRFSAERLKGVDSTLKIQPAELGDSAVYLCASSLKGTVIGASEQFFGPGTRLTVL.

The CDR3 protein is CASSTGGIANYQPQHF. In nucleotides, the CDR3 is TGTGCCAGCTCAACGGGGGGGATCGCGAATTATCAGCCCCAGCATTTT. V gene TRBV18 combines with J gene TRBJ1-5; tentative D call: TRBD1 (5 bases). Deletions cut 5 bases from V and 5 bases from J, with 19 bases between. CDR1 KGHSH and CDR2 LQKENI come from the germline V gene. This CDR3 comprises 16 residues.

This clone was found once. The chain links TRBV7-2 to TRBJ2-1, with 8 bases aligning to TRBD2. CDR1 SGHTA and CDR2 FQGNSA come from the germline V gene. With 3 bases clipped from V and 6 bases from J, the junction kept 10 bases outside the gene matches. There are 16 residues in the CDR3. This chain's CDR3 is CASSFHPASGLNEQFF. The CDR3 bases are TGTGCCAGCAGCTTCCACCCGGCTAGCGGGCTCAATGAGCAGTTCTTC.

The genes are TRBV28 and TRBJ1-5; D perhaps matches TRBD1 (5 bases). Deletions cut 5 bases from V and 6 bases from J, with 23 bases between. The germline V gene has CDR1 MDHEN and CDR2 SYDVKM. This CDR3 is 17 amino acids long. The CDR3 DNA follows: TGTGCCAGCAGTCCCTTTCTTGGCAGGGCTGGCAGTCAGCCCCAGCATTTT. This codes for CASSPFLGRAGSQPQHF. The full variable domain, in which reference TRBV28 and TRBJ1-5 provide the parts outside the CDR3, is DVKVTQSSRYLVKRTGEKVFLECVQDMDHENMFWYRQDPGLGLRLIYFSYDVKMKEKGDIPEGYSVSREKKERFSLILESASTNQTSMYLCASSPFLGRAGSQPQHFGDGTRLSIL.

CDR3 in amino acids: CASRPTGSLYNEQFF. DNA for the CDR3: TGTGCCAGCAGACCCACAGGGTCTCTGTACAATGAGCAGTTCTTC. The chain couples TRBV13 to TRBJ2-1; TRBD1 is a possible D gene (6 bases). The CDR3 covers 15 residues. Germline V gives CDR1 PRHDT, CDR2 FYEKMQ (reference sequence). V lost 6 bases and J lost 4, with 16 bases in between.

About this clone: Additional DNA sequences in this sample encode the identical CDR3. V and J are TRBV7-9 and TRBJ2-2; 7 positions match TRBD1. The germline V gene encodes CDR1 SEHNR and CDR2 FQNEAQ (reference sequence). The CDR3 has 16 amino acids. The junction had 7 bases not matched to a gene; V was cut back by 5 bases and J by 1 base. CDR3 residues: CASSPPTGRNTGELFF. CDR3 bases: TGTGCCAGCAGCCCGCCGACAGGGAGGAACACCGGGGAGCTGTTTTTT.

The chain uses TRBV7-9 and TRBJ2-1, with D perhaps being TRBD1 or TRBD2 (5 bases each). The CDR3 spans 16 residues. V shed 4 bases and J shed 5 bases, with 18 bases lying between them. In germline, CDR1 is SEHNR, CDR2 FQNEAQ (reference sequence). CDR3 sequence reads: CASSSAWDGNDNEQFF. The CDR3 region has the DNA TGTGCCAGCAGCTCCGCCTGGGACGGGAACGACAATGAGCAGTTCTTC. Together with reference TRBV7-9 and TRBJ2-1, the CDR3 gives the full variable domain: DTGVSQNPRHKITKRGQNVTFRCDPISEHNRLYWYRQTLGQGPEFLTYFQNEAQLEKSRLLSDRFSAERPKGSFSTLEIQRTEQGDSAMYLCASSSAWDGNDNEQFFGPGTRLTVL.

V gene TRBV7-8 combines with J gene TRBJ1-5; TRBD1 might be the D (6 bases). CDR3 length: 16 amino acids. Trimming took off 5 bases at V and 2 bases at J, with 16 bases between the two ends. The germline V gene has CDR1 SGHVS and CDR2 FQNEAQ. CDR3 bases: TGTGCCAGCAGCCAACAGGGCATCAGGGGCAATCAGCCCCAGCATTTT. Translation gives CASSQQGIRGNQPQHF.

The CDR3 coding sequence is TGCGCCAGCAGCGCCGACAGGACCTCTGGAAACACCATATATTTT. This encodes CASSADRTSGNTIYF. This chain links TRBV5-1 with TRBJ1-3; D perhaps matches TRBD1 (6 bases). The V end lost 4 bases, the J end lost 0 bases, and 11 bases lay between the germline ends. Germline V lookup: CDR1 SGHRS, CDR2 YFSETQ. This CDR3 is built from 15 residues.

This chain joins TRBV7-2 and TRBJ1-2, with TRBD1 matching over 9 bases. J gave up 4 bases and V 1 base, and 7 bases lay outside the gene matches. CDR1 and CDR2 (germline): SGHTA, FQGNSA. CDR3 length equals 16 residues. The CDR3, as DNA: TGTGCCAGCAGCTTAGGCACAGGGGGCTATGGCTATGGCTACACCTTC. It codes for CASSLGTGGYGYGYTF. Complete variable domain (other parts from reference TRBV7-2 and TRBJ1-2): GAGVSQSPSNKVTEKGKDVELRCDPISGHTALYWYRQSLGQGLEFLIYFQGNSAPDKSGLPSDRFSAERTGGSVSTLTIQRTQQEDSAVYLCASSLGTGGYGYGYTFGSGTRLTVV.

The chain carries TRBV19 and TRBJ2-7; D uncertain. Trimming took off 4 bases at V and 3 bases at J, with 10 bases between the two ends. Germline CDR1 and CDR2: LNHDA and SQIVND (reference sequence). The CDR3 has 13 residues. CDR3 in amino acids: CASSTAQGYEQYF. DNA of the CDR3: TGTGCCAGTAGTACCGCCCAAGGCTACGAGCAGTACTTC.

The gene calls are TRBV7-8 and TRBJ2-2; 8 bases map to TRBD2. Germline V gene lookup returns CDR1 SGHVS and CDR2 FQNEAQ. The V segment lost 3 bases and the J segment 0 bases; nucleotides outside the gene matches: 6. The CDR3 contains 17 residues. For the CDR3, the DNA is TGTGCCAGCAGCTTTTACCTTAGCGGGACGAACACCGGGGAGCTGTTTTTT. It is translated as CASSFYLSGTNTGELFF.

The chain is built from TRBV19 and TRBJ1-2; TRBD1 matches 7 bases. The ends lost 7 bases at V and 7 bases at J; junction bases unmatched: 9. The CDR3 has 13 residues. CDR1 LNHDA and CDR2 SQIVND come from the germline V gene (reference sequence). The CDR3 bases are TGTGCCAGTAATCAAGACAGGGCGGGTGGCTACACCTTC. Its protein product is CASNQDRAGGYTF.

The CDR3 is CASSSPNDYRETQYF. CDR3 nucleotides: TGTGCCAGCAGCTCACCAAACGACTATCGGGAGACCCAGTACTTC. This rearrangement joins TRBV7-9 to TRBJ2-5; D is possibly TRBD2 (5 bases). In germline, CDR1 is SEHNR, CDR2 FQNEAQ (reference sequence). Trimming removed 4 bases at V and 5 bases at J, with 17 bases between. This CDR3 region has 15 residues. Full variable domain (missing parts from reference TRBV7-9 and TRBJ2-5): DTGVSQNPRHKITKRGQNVTFRCDPISEHNRLYWYRQTLGQGPEFLTYFQNEAQLEKSRLLSDRFSAERPKGSFSTLEIQRTEQGDSAMYLCASSSPNDYRETQYFGPGTRLLVL.

This clone was observed a single time. This chain connects TRBV28 to TRBJ2-7, with 8 positions matching TRBD1. V trimming: 6 bases; J trimming: 2 bases; junction bases outside the gene matches: 12. Germline-derived CDR1 and CDR2 are MDHEN and SYDVKM. There are 16 residues in the CDR3. CDR3 in DNA: TGTGCCAGCAGGGTGACAGGGGCCGCCCCGGCCTACGAGCAGTACTTC. Translation: CASRVTGAAPAYEQYF.

CDR3 sequence: CASSPRTGTPYEQYF. The CDR3 DNA sequence: TGTGCCAGCAGCCCAAGGACAGGGACCCCCTACGAGCAGTACTTC. This rearrangement joins TRBV13 to TRBJ2-7, with 8 bases that match TRBD1. Germline lookup yields CDR1 PRHDT and CDR2 FYEKMQ (reference sequence). The CDR3 runs to 15 residues. The J segment lost 2 bases and the V segment lost 5 bases, leaving 8 bases of the junction unmatched.

The chain links TRBV29-1 to TRBJ2-1, with a tentative D call TRBD2 (5 bases). The CDR3 is made up of 14 amino acids. V was shortened by 4 bases and J by 0 bases, with 10 bases between the two germline ends. Germline CDR1 is SQVTM and CDR2 is ANQGSEA. The CDR3 region is CSVGGMGSYNEQFF. Written as DNA, the CDR3 is TGCAGCGTTGGAGGGATGGGCTCCTACAATGAGCAGTTCTTC.

The count of this clone is one. The J gene is TRBJ2-7, the V gene TRBV6-1; D gene ambiguous. Germline CDR1 reads MNHNS; CDR2 reads SASEGT. The CDR3 consists of 13 residues. The germline V and J ends were trimmed by 4 bases and 5 bases, with 12 bases remaining between them. The CDR3 DNA follows: TGTGCCAGCAGTGCTTGGGTAACGAACGAGCAGTACTTC. This codes for CASSAWVTNEQYF.

This chain joins TRBV27 and TRBJ2-3; the D is unclear. Trimming removed 2 bases at V and 3 bases at J, with 6 bases between. CDR1 is MNHEY, CDR2 SMNVEV, per germline (reference sequence). CDR3 length: 13 amino acids. CDR3 coding DNA: TGTGCCAGCAGTTTACTCTTGACAGATACGCAGTATTTT. Translating it yields CASSLLLTDTQYF.

The chain couples TRBV7-6 to TRBJ2-7, with 8 bases matching TRBD2. The CDR3 is 14 amino acids. V trimming: 2 bases; J trimming: 4 bases; junction bases outside the gene matches: 4. From germline, CDR1 is SGHVS and CDR2 FNYEAQ. This chain's CDR3 is CASSLLTGGYEQYF. CDR3 DNA: TGTGCCAGCAGCTTACTTACGGGAGGGTACGAGCAGTACTTC.

There are a few counts of this clone. The rearrangement joins TRBV18 to TRBJ1-1; D call uncertain. The germline CDR1 and CDR2 sequences are KGHSH and LQKENI. The V gene lost 0 bases and the J gene lost 5 bases, with 4 bases spanning the gap. The CDR3 has 12 residues. CDR3 bases: TGTGCCAGCTCACCACCGGAGACTGAAGCTTTCTTT. It codes for CASSPPETEAFF.

Concerning this clone: Other DNA variants within this sample encode the same CDR3. This chain uses TRBV7-9 with TRBJ1-2; D perhaps matches TRBD1 (5 bases). Trimming cost V 4 bases and J 8 bases, with 11 bases left between them. The CDR3 extends over 12 amino acids. The germline CDR1 and CDR2 sequences are SEHNR and FQNEAQ (reference sequence). The CDR3 DNA follows: TGTGCCAGCAGCTCGGGACTGGGAGGCTACACCTTC. Translating gives CASSSGLGGYTF.

CDR3 region: CASSVSRTGAYEQYF. The CDR3 DNA follows: TGTGCCAGCAGTGTGTCTAGGACAGGGGCCTACGAGCAGTACTTC. The rearrangement joins TRBV6-1 to TRBJ2-7; 9 nucleotides match TRBD1. Germline V gene data show CDR1 as MNHNS and CDR2 as SASEGT. Trimming at V came to 4 bases and at J to 2 bases, leaving 6 bases not matched to a gene. CDR3 length: 15 amino acids.

This clone was detected a few times. V is TRBV13 and J is TRBJ1-1; TRBD1 agrees at 8 bases. The CDR3 has 14 residues. The trim removed 5 bases at V and 6 bases at J, leaving 8 bases unmatched. Germline V gene data show CDR1 as PRHDT and CDR2 as FYEKMQ (reference sequence). For the CDR3, the DNA is TGTGCCAGCAGCCCGCAGGGGGCGGACGCTGAAGCTTTCTTT. Translation gives CASSPQGADAEAFF.

This rearrangement joins TRBV4-1 to TRBJ2-7; weak D call: TRBD2 (6 bases). Germline CDR1 is MGHRA and CDR2 is YSYEKL. Trimming removed 3 bases at V and 1 base at J, with 13 bases between. CDR3 length equals 15 residues. CDR3 DNA: TGCGCCAGCAGCCAGTCGCGACTAGATTCCTACGAGCAGTACTTC. Amino acids: CASSQSRLDSYEQYF.

CDR3 protein: CATSRERGRGAYGYTF. CDR3 nucleotide sequence: TGTGCCACCAGCAGAGAGAGGGGAAGGGGGGCCTATGGCTACACCTTC. The V gene is TRBV15, the J gene TRBJ1-2; possible D gene TRBD1, 6 bases. CDR1 and CDR2 (germline): LNHNV, YYDKDF (reference sequence). V was clipped by 0 bases and J by 4 bases, with 15 bases between them. The CDR3 runs to 16 residues.

This chain connects TRBV19 to TRBJ2-1; 9 bases align to TRBD2. The V gene's germline CDR1 is LNHDA and CDR2 SQIVND (reference sequence). Trimming removed 1 base from V and 6 bases from J; junction bases left unmatched: 4. The CDR3 contains 15 residues. CDR3 loop: CASSIGLAVSNEQFF. As DNA, the CDR3 is TGTGCCAGTAGTATAGGACTAGCGGTTTCCAATGAGCAGTTCTTC.